This entry lists 15 T cell receptor beta chains sequenced from one sample in a study of cytomegalovirus exposure and HLA in healthy donors. The PCR had 60 Vbeta and 13 Jbeta primers. The repertoire was sequenced with immunoSEQ multiplex PCR; TCRdb's copy has only in-frame clones and lacks some. The table lists approximately 100,000 clones, around 80% of them singletons, with roughly 8% in the top ten. The source material was PBMCs. The receptors here all came from a human donor in good health.

The gene calls are TRBV7-9 and TRBJ2-3, with 7 nucleotides matching TRBD2. Per germline, CDR1 SEHNR and CDR2 FQNEAQ (reference sequence). This CDR3 is 15 amino acids long. The J segment lost 1 base and the V segment lost 5 bases, leaving 6 bases of the junction unmatched. The DNA for the CDR3 is TGTGCCAGCAGCCCCCCCGGGAGGCGCACAGATACGCAGTATTTT. Translating gives CASSPPGRRTDTQYF. The full variable domain, with the rest looked up from reference TRBV7-9 and TRBJ2-3, is DTGVSQNPRHKITKRGQNVTFRCDPISEHNRLYWYRQTLGQGPEFLTYFQNEAQLEKSRLLSDRFSAERPKGSFSTLEIQRTEQGDSAMYLCASSPPGRRTDTQYFGPGTRLTVL.

This clone is a singleton in its sample. The rearrangement uses TRBV27 and TRBJ1-2; D gene unclear. This CDR3 has 16 residues. From germline, CDR1 is MNHEY and CDR2 SMNVEV (reference sequence). V lost 6 bases and J lost 2, with 19 bases in between. The CDR3 here is CASSGSERPRNYGYTF. The CDR3, as DNA: TGTGCCAGCAGCGGGAGCGAGCGACCTCGGAACTATGGCTACACCTTC.

The chain has TRBV4-1 and TRBJ2-7; TRBD2 might be the D (5 bases). Germline V gives CDR1 MGHRA, CDR2 YSYEKL. V dropped 4 bases and J dropped 3 bases, with 16 bases sitting between them. The CDR3 totals 15 residues. Here the CDR3 reads CASSRVATGIYEQYF. The CDR3 DNA reads as TGCGCCAGCAGCCGGGTAGCGACGGGGATCTACGAGCAGTACTTC.

CDR3 bases: TGCGCCAGCAGCCGGGACTGGGGTGTATGCGAGCAGTACTTC. As protein: CASSRDWGVCEQYF. The V gene is TRBV5-1, the J gene TRBJ2-7, with a weak D call TRBD2 (6 bases). Trimming removed 4 bases from V and 6 bases from J, with 17 bases in between. The CDR3 length is 14 residues. Germline V gene sequence: CDR1 SGHRS, CDR2 YFSETQ.

The chain links TRBV2 to TRBJ1-4; TRBD1 might be the D (6 bases). V dropped 4 bases and J dropped 7 bases, with 10 bases sitting between them. Germline assignment: CDR1 SNHLY and CDR2 FYNNEI. This CDR3 contains 13 residues. This CDR3 is CASSVTGREKLFF. The CDR3 bases are TGTGCCAGCAGTGTTACAGGGCGTGAAAAACTGTTTTTT.

This clone was seen a handful of times. J is TRBJ1-4 and V is TRBV6-1; weak D call: TRBD1 (6 bases). CDR1 is MNHNS, CDR2 SASEGT, per germline. V gave up 7 bases and J gave up 8 bases, with 11 bases separating them. This CDR3 is built from 12 residues. Here the CDR3 reads CASTGTREKLFF. CDR3 nucleotide sequence: TGTGCCAGCACCGGGACAAGGGAAAAACTGTTTTTT.

The gene calls are TRBV2 and TRBJ2-1; D might be TRBD2 (5 bases). The CDR3 has 16 residues. V lost 4 bases, J lost 0 bases, and 13 bases lay in between. CDR1 and CDR2 (germline): SNHLY, FYNNEI. CDR3 in amino acids: CASSGGVKSSYNEQFF. DNA of the CDR3: TGTGCCAGCAGTGGGGGAGTGAAGAGCTCCTACAATGAGCAGTTCTTC.

The rearrangement joins TRBV11-2 to TRBJ2-2, with a possible D match to TRBD2 (5 bases). V lost 2 bases to trimming and J lost 0 bases, with 7 bases between them. Germline-derived CDR1 and CDR2 are SGHAT and FQNNGV. CDR3 size: 15 residues. The CDR3 loop is CASSLRGPNTGELFF. DNA for the CDR3: TGTGCCAGCAGCTTAAGAGGGCCGAACACCGGGGAGCTGTTTTTT.

The chain links TRBV11-3 to TRBJ2-3, with 9 nucleotides matching TRBD1. The CDR3 has 16 residues. The V gene's germline CDR1 is SGHNT and CDR2 YENEEA. Germline trimming cut 1 base from V and 6 bases from J; bases unmatched to any gene: 8. CDR3: CASSLGVGQGSDTQYF. In nucleotides, the CDR3 is TGTGCCAGCAGCTTAGGAGTGGGACAGGGTTCGGATACGCAGTATTTT.

The chain joins TRBV9 to TRBJ1-4, with TRBD1 identical over 7 bases. With 3 bases clipped from V and 5 bases from J, the junction kept 16 bases outside the gene matches. The germline V gene encodes CDR1 SGDLS and CDR2 YYNGEE. The CDR3 has 18 amino acids. The CDR3 sequence: CASSARQGPGPTNEKLFF. The CDR3 DNA reads as TGTGCCAGCAGCGCCCGACAGGGTCCGGGTCCGACGAATGAAAAACTGTTTTTT.

There are many counts of this clone. The chain links TRBV7-8 to TRBJ1-3, with TRBD1 as a possible D gene (5 bases). CDR3 length equals 14 residues. Germline V CDR1 and CDR2: SGHVS, FQNEAQ. The V and J ends lost 5 bases and 0 bases respectively, with 8 bases between them. This chain's CDR3 is CASSKTVSGNTIYF. CDR3 in DNA: TGTGCCAGCAGCAAGACAGTCTCTGGAAACACCATATATTTT.

J is TRBJ1-6 and V is TRBV19; D is possibly TRBD1 (6 bases). Germline V gene lookup returns CDR1 LNHDA and CDR2 SQIVND (reference sequence). The CDR3 totals 13 residues. V lost 4 bases to trimming and J lost 7 bases, with 8 bases between them. The CDR3 DNA sequence: TGTGCCAGTAGTACCGGACAGAATTCACCCCTCCACTTT. Protein product: CASSTGQNSPLHF.

V gene TRBV7-9 combines with J gene TRBJ2-1; 7 bases map to TRBD1. V lost 4 bases, J lost 5 bases, and 14 bases stayed unmatched. There are 17 residues in the CDR3. CDR1 is SEHNR, CDR2 FQNEAQ, per germline (reference sequence). The CDR3 DNA is TGTGCCAGCAGCTCATATATCGGAAAGACAGGGCACAATGAGCAGTTCTTC. It yields the protein CASSSYIGKTGHNEQFF.

V usage is TRBV4-3 and J usage is TRBJ2-7, with D uncertain. The germline V gene has CDR1 LGHNA and CDR2 YSLEER. The CDR3 extends over 15 amino acids. Trimming stripped 1 base from V and 0 bases from J, with 10 bases between. CDR3 amino acids: CASSQGIVPSYEQYF. CDR3 DNA: TGCGCCAGCAGCCAAGGCATAGTACCCTCCTACGAGCAGTACTTC.

This rearrangement joins TRBV12-5 to TRBJ2-1; 9 bases align to TRBD2. V lost 1 base to trimming and J lost 0 bases; unmatched junction nucleotides: 4. Germline values: CDR1 LGHNT, CDR2 FRNRAP. The CDR3 length is 17 residues. The CDR3 sequence: CASGLAFSGSSYNEQFF. The DNA for the CDR3 is TGTGCTAGTGGTTTGGCTTTTAGCGGGAGCTCCTACAATGAGCAGTTCTTC. Complete variable domain (other parts from reference TRBV12-5 and TRBJ2-1): DARVTQTPRHKVTEMGQEVTMRCQPILGHNTVFWYRQTMMQGLELLAYFRNRAPLDDSGMPKDRFSAEMPDATLATLKIQPSEPRDSAVYFCASGLAFSGSSYNEQFFGPGTRLTVL.